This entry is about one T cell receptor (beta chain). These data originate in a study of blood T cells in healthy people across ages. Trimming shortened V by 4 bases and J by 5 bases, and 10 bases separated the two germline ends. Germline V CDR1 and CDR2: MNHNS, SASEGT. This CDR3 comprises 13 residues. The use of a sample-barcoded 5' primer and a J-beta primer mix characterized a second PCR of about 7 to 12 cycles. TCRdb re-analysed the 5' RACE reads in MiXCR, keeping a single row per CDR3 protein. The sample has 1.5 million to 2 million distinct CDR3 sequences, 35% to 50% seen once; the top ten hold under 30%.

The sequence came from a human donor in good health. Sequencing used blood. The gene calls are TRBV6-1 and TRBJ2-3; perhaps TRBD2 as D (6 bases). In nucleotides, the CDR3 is TGTGCCAGCAGTGCGGAGGGCAGAGATACGCAGTATTTT. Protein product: CASSAEGRDTQYF.